Each of the 31 T cell receptor beta chains below was sequenced from the same sample in a study of blood T cell repertoires in COVID-19. TCRdb's table, derived via immunoSEQ multiplex PCR, lists solely in-frame clones and lacks some. The sample lists 45,000 to 65,000 clones, approximately 83% seen once, with about a sixth in the top ten. The material sequenced was peripheral blood. Every receptor here comes from a middle-aged man with acute or convalescent COVID-19.

The rearrangement links TRBV6-5 to TRBJ1-5; no clear D gene. The V and J ends lost 10 bases and 5 bases respectively, with 18 bases between them. CDR3 size: 14 residues. From germline, CDR1 is MNHEY and CDR2 SVGAGI. DNA of the CDR3: TGTGCCACCGTCGAAGGCACGAGGGATCAGCCCCAGCATTTT. Its protein is CATVEGTRDQPQHF.

The V call is TRBV3-1 (or the pseudogene TRBV3-2), the J call TRBJ1-2; no reliable D call. Looked up from germline, CDR1 is LGHDT and CDR2 is YNNKEL (reference sequence). The CDR3 length is 15 residues. V was trimmed by 0 bases and J by 6 bases, leaving 14 bases between them. CDR3 in DNA: TGTGCCAGCAGCCAAGATTTGCAGGTTCTTGATGGCTACACCTTC. This gives the protein CASSQDLQVLDGYTF.

This chain uses TRBV18 with TRBJ2-3, with a possible D match to TRBD2 (6 bases). The CDR3 length is 15 residues. Trimming removed 5 bases from V and 0 bases from J, with 12 bases in between. Germline V CDR1 and CDR2: KGHSH, LQKENI. Here the CDR3 DNA reads TGTGCCAGCTCAGGGCCGGGACTTAGCACAGATACGCAGTATTTT. Translated: CASSGPGLSTDTQYF.

The chain links TRBV2 to TRBJ2-3; 15 bases map to TRBD2. CDR3 length equals 17 residues. CDR1 SNHLY and CDR2 FYNNEI come from the germline V gene. After removal of 5 bases from V and 2 bases from J, the junction contained 5 bases not matched to a gene. CDR3 bases: TGTGCCAGCAGTCCCGGACTAGCGGGAGGGTACACAGATACGCAGTATTTT. It specifies CASSPGLAGGYTDTQYF.

The gene calls are TRBV3-1 (or the pseudogene TRBV3-2) and TRBJ1-5, with 8 bases lining up with TRBD1. The CDR3 runs 15 residues. The V gene end was trimmed by 4 bases and the J gene end by 4 bases; junction bases not matched to a gene: 6. Germline values: CDR1 LGHDT, CDR2 YNNKEL (reference sequence). CDR3 in DNA: TGTGCCAGCAGCCCCCGACAGGGGAAGAATCAGCCCCAGCATTTT. Translated: CASSPRQGKNQPQHF.

In regard to this clone: Other DNA sequences of this sample code for an identical CDR3. This chain joins TRBV7-9 and TRBJ1-1; unclear D gene. The CDR3 sequence is 15 residues long. Trimming shortened V by 1 base and J by 2 bases, and 11 bases separated the two germline ends. Germline CDR1 reads SEHNR; CDR2 reads FQNEAQ (reference sequence). The CDR3 coding sequence is TGTGCCAGCAGCTTAGTAGCTGGTAGTAACACTGAAGCTTTCTTT. Translating it yields CASSLVAGSNTEAFF.

The CDR3 loop reads CASSADRGETQYF. In DNA form, the CDR3 reads TGTGCCAGCAGTGCGGACAGGGGAGAGACCCAGTACTTC. The chain couples TRBV2 to TRBJ2-5; 9 positions agree with TRBD1. Germline CDR1 and CDR2: SNHLY and FYNNEI. V lost 4 bases, J lost 4 bases, and 1 base stayed unmatched. CDR3 length: 13 amino acids.

The chain carries TRBV2 and TRBJ1-2; 8 nucleotides line up with TRBD1. The ends lost 7 bases at V and 0 bases at J; junction bases unmatched: 4. The CDR3 contains 14 residues. Per germline, CDR1 SNHLY and CDR2 FYNNEI. The CDR3 bases are TGTGCCAGCAACGGACAGGGATCTAACTATGGCTACACCTTC. This sequence encodes CASNGQGSNYGYTF. The full variable domain, completed using reference TRBV2 and TRBJ1-2, is EPEVTQTPSHQVTQMGQEVILRCVPISNHLYFYWYRQILGQKVEFLVSFYNNEISEKSEIFDDQFSVERPDGSNFTLKIRSTKLEDSAMYFCASNGQGSNYGYTFGSGTRLTVV.

The genes are TRBV12-3 or TRBV12-4 and TRBJ2-2; D may be TRBD2 (5 bases). This CDR3 has 13 residues. V lost 8 bases and J 8 bases, leaving 15 bases between the germline ends. The CDR3 nucleotides are TGTGCCAGCCGTCCTACCCGAGGGGGGGAGCTGTTTTTT. As protein: CASRPTRGGELFF.

The rearrangement uses TRBV6-5 and TRBJ1-1, with TRBD1 as a possible D gene (5 bases). This CDR3 is built from 14 residues. The V gene's germline CDR1 is MNHEY and CDR2 SVGAGI. Between the trimmed V and J ends, which lost 5 bases and 2 bases, there was a span of 12 bases. CDR3 protein: CASSLWGGNTEAFF. Here the CDR3 DNA reads TGTGCCAGCAGTCTTTGGGGGGGAAACACTGAAGCTTTCTTT.

CDR3 DNA: TGTGCCAGCAGCCCGCGCAGGGAAAACTATGGCTACACCTTC. Its translation is CASSPRRENYGYTF. This chain connects TRBV7-2 to TRBJ1-2; possibly TRBD1 for D (5 bases). CDR1 and CDR2 (germline): SGHTA, FQGNSA. Deletions cut 5 bases from V and 2 bases from J, with 12 bases between. The CDR3 has 14 residues. The complete variable domain, with remaining parts taken from reference TRBV7-2 and TRBJ1-2, reads GAGVSQSPSNKVTEKGKDVELRCDPISGHTALYWYRQSLGQGLEFLIYFQGNSAPDKSGLPSDRFSAERTGGSVSTLTIQRTQQEDSAVYLCASSPRRENYGYTFGSGTRLTVV.

This chain joins TRBV2 and TRBJ2-4, with a weak D call TRBD1 (5 bases). The V end was cut by 6 bases, the J end by 0 bases, with 9 bases between. Germline V gene lookup returns CDR1 SNHLY and CDR2 FYNNEI. The CDR3 has 14 amino acids. CDR3 sequence: CASRQELAKNIQYF. The CDR3 nucleotides are TGTGCCAGCAGACAGGAGTTAGCCAAAAACATTCAGTACTTC.

This clone was seen many times. This chain connects TRBV3-1 (or the pseudogene TRBV3-2) to TRBJ1-4, with 8 positions matching TRBD1. CDR1 and CDR2 from the germline V gene are LGHDT and YNNKEL (reference sequence). This CDR3 is built from 14 residues. The ends lost 3 bases at V and 8 bases at J; junction bases unmatched: 5. CDR3 amino acids: CASSHRRQGEKLFF. CDR3 sequence (DNA): TGTGCCAGCAGCCACCGAAGACAGGGGGAAAAACTGTTTTTT.

The chain carries TRBV30 and TRBJ2-4, with 10 bases aligning to TRBD1. There are 14 residues in the CDR3. Germline V gives CDR1 GTSNPN, CDR2 SVGIG (reference sequence). V was clipped by 2 bases and J by 7 bases; unmatched bases: 5. The CDR3 region has the DNA TGTGCCTGGAGTCCGCGGACAGGGGGTAACATTCAGTACTTC. This encodes CAWSPRTGGNIQYF.

The rearrangement uses TRBV4-2 and TRBJ1-1, with D perhaps TRBD1 (6 bases). The V end was cut by 6 bases, the J end by 1 base, with 12 bases between. Per germline, CDR1 LGHNA and CDR2 YNFKEQ. This CDR3 is 14 amino acids long. The CDR3 loop is CASSRDRSNTEAFF. The CDR3 bases are TGTGCCAGCAGTCGTGACAGGTCGAACACTGAAGCTTTCTTT.

V gene TRBV10-3 combines with J gene TRBJ2-7; 9 positions agree with TRBD1. Germline values: CDR1 ENHRY, CDR2 SYGVKD. The length of the CDR3 is 15 residues. The V gene end was trimmed by 3 bases and the J gene end by 2 bases; junction bases not matched to a gene: 5. The CDR3 loop is CAISDSGTGTYEQYF. CDR3 nucleotide sequence: TGTGCCATCAGTGACTCCGGGACAGGGACCTACGAGCAGTACTTC.

This clone was found a few times. The chain is built from TRBV10-3 and TRBJ2-3, with a weak D call TRBD2 (6 bases). Trimming shortened V by 6 bases and J by 4 bases, and 8 bases separated the two germline ends. Germline assignment: CDR1 ENHRY and CDR2 SYGVKD. This CDR3 has 12 residues. The DNA for the CDR3 is TGTGCCATCAGCTCGGGAGCAGATACGCAGTATTTT. It is translated as CAISSGADTQYF.

V is TRBV18 and J is TRBJ2-5, with 8 bases aligning to TRBD2. After removal of 0 bases from V and 0 bases from J, the junction contained 12 bases not matched to a gene. CDR3 size: 19 residues. CDR1 KGHSH and CDR2 LQKENI come from the germline V gene. CDR3 in amino acids: CASSPPKLRIAGNQETQYF. The CDR3 coding sequence is TGTGCCAGCTCACCACCGAAGTTGAGAATAGCGGGAAACCAAGAGACCCAGTACTTC. The full variable domain, with the rest looked up from reference TRBV18 and TRBJ2-5, is NAGVMQNPRHLVRRRGQEARLRCSPMKGHSHVYWYRQLPEEGLKFMVYLQKENIIDESGMPKERFSAEFPKEGPSILRIQQVVRGDSAAYFCASSPPKLRIAGNQETQYFGPGTRLLVL.

The chain recombines TRBV24-1 with TRBJ2-1, with a weak D call TRBD1 (6 bases). Trimming cost V 2 bases and J 7 bases, with 11 bases left between them. CDR1 and CDR2 (germline): KGHDR, SFDVKD. The CDR3 is 14 residues long. CDR3 coding DNA: TGTGCCACCAGTGATTATCAGGGGATGAATGAGCAGTTCTTC. Protein product: CATSDYQGMNEQFF.

The gene calls are TRBV6-6 and TRBJ1-2; D ambiguous. Germline CDR1 MNHNY, CDR2 SVGAGI (reference sequence). CDR3 length: 13 amino acids. The ends were cut back, 4 bases at V and 8 bases at J, with 14 bases in the middle. CDR3 bases: TGTGCCAGCAGTTTGGATACTACGGGAGGCTACACCTTC. Its translation is CASSLDTTGGYTF.

The rearrangement uses TRBV6-2 or TRBV6-3 and TRBJ1-1; no definite D call. CDR1 and CDR2 from the germline V gene are MNHEY and SVGEGT. The length of the CDR3 is 12 residues. V shed 5 bases and J shed 7 bases, with 11 bases lying between them. The CDR3 protein is CASSRYGVEAFF. CDR3 sequence (DNA): TGTGCCAGCAGTCGATACGGGGTTGAAGCTTTCTTT.

V usage is TRBV10-1 and J usage is TRBJ2-5; 10 bases align to TRBD2. V trimming: 3 bases; J trimming: 1 base; junction bases outside the gene matches: 5. CDR3 length equals 16 residues. The V gene's germline CDR1 is WNHNN and CDR2 SYGVQD (reference sequence). CDR3 protein: CASSDASGGTQETQYF. CDR3 nucleotide sequence: TGCGCCAGCAGTGACGCTAGCGGGGGCACCCAAGAGACCCAGTACTTC.

The chain couples TRBV19 to TRBJ1-3; 7 positions match TRBD1. There are 16 residues in the CDR3. V lost 5 bases and J lost 1; bases outside the gene matches: 8. Germline assignment: CDR1 LNHDA and CDR2 SQIVND (reference sequence). The CDR3 protein is CASSPRQGGSGNTIYF. CDR3 DNA sequence: TGTGCCAGTAGTCCCAGACAGGGCGGTTCTGGAAACACCATATATTTT.

This sequence joins TRBV29-1 and TRBJ1-5; the D is unclear. The CDR3 totals 13 residues. V dropped 1 base and J dropped 4 bases, with 8 bases sitting between them. Germline V lookup: CDR1 SQVTM, CDR2 ANQGSEA. CDR3 protein: CSVEVSRNQPQHF. For the CDR3, the DNA is TGCAGCGTTGAAGTTAGTAGAAATCAGCCCCAGCATTTT.

The V gene is TRBV5-1, the J gene TRBJ2-7; TRBD2 is a possible D gene (6 bases). Trimming shortened V by 0 bases and J by 0 bases, and 10 bases separated the two germline ends. The CDR3 sequence is 15 residues long. CDR1 SGHRS and CDR2 YFSETQ come from the germline V gene. The CDR3 DNA reads TGCGCCAGCAGCTTGGAGGCGGGGCCCTCCTACGAGCAGTACTTC. This gives the protein CASSLEAGPSYEQYF.

V usage is TRBV19 and J usage is TRBJ2-1; D may be TRBD1 (6 bases). Germline CDR1 is LNHDA and CDR2 is SQIVND (reference sequence). The V end was cut by 0 bases, the J end by 1 base, with 16 bases between. The CDR3 is 18 residues long. CDR3 residues: CASSIDHGGVGSYNEQFF. The DNA for the CDR3 is TGTGCCAGTAGTATAGATCATGGGGGCGTGGGTTCCTACAATGAGCAGTTCTTC.

This clone was recorded only once. The chain is built from TRBV5-6 and TRBJ2-7; the match to TRBD2 covers 8 bases. CDR1 and CDR2 from the germline V gene are SGHDT and YYEEEE. There are 14 residues in the CDR3. The V segment lost 1 base and the J segment 6 bases; nucleotides outside the gene matches: 6. CDR3 sequence: CASSLIREGGEQYF. The CDR3 DNA follows: TGTGCCAGCAGCTTGATACGGGAGGGGGGCGAGCAGTACTTC.

In this sample, this clone turned up once. The chain uses TRBV3-1 (or the pseudogene TRBV3-2) and TRBJ1-1; TRBD1 is a possible D gene (6 bases). The CDR3 is made up of 15 amino acids. Germline V CDR1 and CDR2: LGHDT, YNNKEL (reference sequence). The V gene lost 1 base and the J gene lost 4 bases, with 13 bases spanning the gap. CDR3: CASSQATGFLTEAFF. CDR3 coding DNA: TGTGCCAGCAGCCAAGCCACAGGGTTCCTCACTGAAGCTTTCTTT.

The V gene is TRBV25-1, the J gene TRBJ2-5; 8 bases line up with TRBD1. Germline V lookup: CDR1 MGHDK, CDR2 SYGVNS. This CDR3 has 12 residues. V was pared by 6 bases and J by 5 bases, with 2 bases of the junction left unmatched. CDR3 protein: CASSRGLETQYF. As DNA, the CDR3 is TGTGCCAGCAGCAGGGGGCTCGAGACCCAGTACTTC.

This chain joins TRBV5-8 and TRBJ1-2; TRBD1 aligns across 7 bases. Germline V gene data show CDR1 as SGHTS and CDR2 as YDEGEE. This CDR3 region has 11 residues. Trimming at V came to 7 bases and at J to 8 bases, leaving 5 bases not matched to a gene. CDR3 sequence: CASFRGNGYTF. CDR3 DNA sequence: TGTGCCAGCTTCAGGGGGAACGGCTACACCTTC.

This chain joins TRBV7-9 and TRBJ1-6, with D uncertain. V lost 1 base to trimming and J lost 7 bases, with 8 bases between them. Germline values: CDR1 SEHNR, CDR2 FQNEAQ (reference sequence). CDR3 size: 14 residues. CDR3: CASSLEGRNSPLHF. CDR3 nucleotide sequence: TGTGCCAGCAGCTTAGAAGGGAGAAATTCACCCCTCCACTTT.